This T cell receptor (beta chain) was documented in a study of ipilimumab plus nivolumab after autologous stem cell transplantation (dated by TCRdb to the early 2020s). For context, the study as a whole: The median number of doses that trial patients received was 5 or 6 for ipilimumab and 7 to 9 for nivolumab. Patients in the trial were undergoing autologous transplant and had high-risk diffuse large B cell lymphoma, mature T cell lymphoma, or multiple myeloma. Patients in the myeloma cohort were either high-risk and transplant-naive or had relapsed within 3 years of a first autologous transplant. The intent-to-treat population of the trial was made up of a few dozen patients. What the authors observed across the whole study: Per the authors, a biologic rationale for further study of the post-transplant checkpoint inhibition approach was offered by T cell receptor repertoire, regulatory T cell phenotype and gut microbiota profiles. The authors concluded that, as post-transplant consolidation, combined checkpoint inhibition appeared tolerable.

Ipilimumab was given at 1 mg/kg intravenously on day 1 of selected weeks, and checkpoint therapy started 14 to 28 days after autologous transplant. Nivolumab was given at 3 mg/kg intravenously on day 1 of weeks 1, 4, 7, 10, and every two weeks through week 26. This Phase Ib clinical trial tested ipilimumab plus nivolumab, a combined checkpoint inhibition, as consolidation after autologous stem cell transplantation. As regards this clone: Its antigen target is currently unknown. No per-base quality is available; no much larger clone lies one base away.

The germline V gene (reference sequence) provides CDR1 MNHNY and CDR2 SVGAGI. Inclusive of the bounding cysteine and phenylalanine, the CDR3 is 14 residues long. The kept DNA is CDR3 alone, 42 bases in frame from the first base. The germline V end is reduced by 7 bases and the J end by 4 bases; junction bases left unmatched: 6. Library preparation employed the immunoSEQ multiplex PCR assay. TCRdb holds this immuneACCESS table with in-frame rearrangements only. Some clones are missing; in checked studies, unresolved V genes explain under half, and the rest has no known cause. A total of about 4,800 clones appear in this sample, about 62% of them only once. 28% of the sample goes to the ten largest clones.

Sequenced here: PBMCs, sampled in a trial of ipilimumab plus nivolumab as post-transplant consolidation. The chain is assembled from TRBV6-6 and TRBJ2-1; TRBD2 fits 8 bases in the junction. The source is a male donor with multiple myeloma. At the DNA level, the sequence is TGTGCCAGCACCTCTAGCGGGTCATACAATGAGCAGTTCTTC. It encodes CASTSSGSYNEQFF.